This TCR beta chain was retrieved from a study of T cells in women clearing cervical HPV infection. Study-level background: Cases: HPV16-related CIN3 or worse on histology, a couple of invasive cancers.

Assay used: immunoSEQ multiplex PCR; TCRdb lists only in-frame clones, some missing. The sample totals some 20,000 clones; its top ten clones hold over 8%. The TCR was taken from a woman aged 18-70 years with a cervical HPV16 infection that either progressed to CIN3+ or cleared (not recorded which). Material: blood buffy coat.

The sequenced CDR3 bases are TGTGCCAGCAGTGGTTGGGGGGGGGATCCAGCAGATACG. Translation: CASSGWGGDPADT. The CDR3 in its entirety is CASSGWGGDPADTQYF. The rearrangement uses TRBV2 and TRBJ2-3; 7 nucleotides line up with TRBD2. The CDR3 goes on 3 residues after the read ends, and that part is filled in from the germline J gene. The CDR3 sequence is 16 residues long. V shed 4 bases, J shed 4 bases, and the junction held 11 bases outside the gene matches. Germline values: CDR1 SNHLY, CDR2 FYNNEI.